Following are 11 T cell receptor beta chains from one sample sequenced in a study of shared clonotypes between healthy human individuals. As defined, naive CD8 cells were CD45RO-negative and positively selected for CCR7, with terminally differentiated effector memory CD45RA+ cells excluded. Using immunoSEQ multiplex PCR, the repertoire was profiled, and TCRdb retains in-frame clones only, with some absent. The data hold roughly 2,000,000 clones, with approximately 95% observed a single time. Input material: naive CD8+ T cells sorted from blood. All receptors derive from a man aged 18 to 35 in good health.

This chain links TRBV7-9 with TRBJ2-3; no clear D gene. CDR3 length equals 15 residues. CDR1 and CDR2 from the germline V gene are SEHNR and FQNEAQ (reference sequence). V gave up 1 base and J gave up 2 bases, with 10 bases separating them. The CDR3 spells CASSLEDGLTDTQYF. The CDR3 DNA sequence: TGTGCCAGCAGCTTAGAGGACGGCCTCACAGATACGCAGTATTTT.

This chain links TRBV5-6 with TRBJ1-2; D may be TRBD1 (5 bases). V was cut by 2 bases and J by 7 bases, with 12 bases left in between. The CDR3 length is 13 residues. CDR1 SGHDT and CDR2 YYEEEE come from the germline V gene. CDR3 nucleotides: TGTGCCAGCAGCTTTGGGGCCATCGGTGGCTACACCTTC. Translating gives CASSFGAIGGYTF.

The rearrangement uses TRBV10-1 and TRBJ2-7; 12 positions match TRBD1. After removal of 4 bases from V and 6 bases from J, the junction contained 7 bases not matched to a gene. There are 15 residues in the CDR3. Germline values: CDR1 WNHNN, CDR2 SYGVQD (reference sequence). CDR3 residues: CASSAGTGGEGEQYF. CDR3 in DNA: TGCGCCAGCAGTGCAGGGACAGGGGGCGAAGGCGAGCAGTACTTC.

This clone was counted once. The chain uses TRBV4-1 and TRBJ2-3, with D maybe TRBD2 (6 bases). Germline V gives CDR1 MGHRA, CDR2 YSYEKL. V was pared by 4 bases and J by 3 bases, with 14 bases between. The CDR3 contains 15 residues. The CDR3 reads CASSPDSRGTDTQYF. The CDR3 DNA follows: TGCGCCAGCAGCCCCGACTCGCGGGGTACAGATACGCAGTATTTT.

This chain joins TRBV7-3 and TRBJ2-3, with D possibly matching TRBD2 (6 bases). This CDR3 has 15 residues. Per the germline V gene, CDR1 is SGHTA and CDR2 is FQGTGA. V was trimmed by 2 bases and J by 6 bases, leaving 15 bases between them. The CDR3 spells CASSLGAGTVDTQYF. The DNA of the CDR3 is TGTGCCAGCAGCTTAGGGGCGGGGACCGTCGATACGCAGTATTTT.

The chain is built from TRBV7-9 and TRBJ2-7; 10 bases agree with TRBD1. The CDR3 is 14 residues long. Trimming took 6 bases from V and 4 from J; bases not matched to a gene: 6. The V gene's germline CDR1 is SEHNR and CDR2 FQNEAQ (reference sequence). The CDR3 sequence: CASRTTGGDYEQYF. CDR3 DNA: TGTGCCAGCAGGACGACAGGGGGCGATTACGAGCAGTACTTC.

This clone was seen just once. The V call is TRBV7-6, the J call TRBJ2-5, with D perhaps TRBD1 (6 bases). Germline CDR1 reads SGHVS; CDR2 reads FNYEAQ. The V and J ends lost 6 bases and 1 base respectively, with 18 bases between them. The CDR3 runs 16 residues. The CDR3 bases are TGTGCCAGCAGTCGAAATGCCAGGGACACCCAAGAGACCCAGTACTTC. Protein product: CASSRNARDTQETQYF.

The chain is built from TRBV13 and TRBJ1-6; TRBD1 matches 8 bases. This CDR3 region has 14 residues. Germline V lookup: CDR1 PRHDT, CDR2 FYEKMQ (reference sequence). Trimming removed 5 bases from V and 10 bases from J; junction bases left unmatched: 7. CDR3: CASSQDRDRSPLHF. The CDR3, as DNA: TGTGCCAGCAGCCAGGACAGGGATCGGTCACCCCTCCACTTT. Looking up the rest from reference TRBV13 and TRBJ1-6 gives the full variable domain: AAGVIQSPRHLIKEKRETATLKCYPIPRHDTVYWYQQGPGQDPQFLISFYEKMQSDKGSIPDRFSAQQFSDYHSELNMSSLELGDSALYFCASSQDRDRSPLHFGNGTRLTVT.

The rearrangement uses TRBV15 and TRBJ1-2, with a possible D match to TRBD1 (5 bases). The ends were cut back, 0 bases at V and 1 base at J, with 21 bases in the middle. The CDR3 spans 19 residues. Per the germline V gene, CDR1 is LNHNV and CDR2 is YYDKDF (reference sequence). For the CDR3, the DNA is TGTGCCACCAGCAGAGACCCGGACACTCTGAGTGGAGTTAACTATGGCTACACCTTC. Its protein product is CATSRDPDTLSGVNYGYTF.

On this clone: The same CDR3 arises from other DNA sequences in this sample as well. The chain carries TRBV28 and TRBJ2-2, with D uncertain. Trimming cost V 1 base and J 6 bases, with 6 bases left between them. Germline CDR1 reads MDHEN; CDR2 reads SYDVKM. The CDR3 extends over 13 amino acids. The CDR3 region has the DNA TGTGCCAGCAGTTTATCAGGCCCCGGGGAGCTGTTTTTT. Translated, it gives CASSLSGPGELFF.

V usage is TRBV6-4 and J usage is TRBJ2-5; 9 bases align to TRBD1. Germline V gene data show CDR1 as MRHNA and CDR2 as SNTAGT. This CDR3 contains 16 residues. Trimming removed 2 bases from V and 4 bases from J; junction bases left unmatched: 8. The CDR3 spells CASSDLGQGRGETQYF. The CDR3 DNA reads TGTGCCAGCAGTGACCTCGGACAGGGGAGAGGAGAGACCCAGTACTTC.